One and the same sample provided the 2 T cell receptor beta chains below, sequenced in a study of CD8+CD57+ T cells in acquired aplastic anemia. CD8+CD57+ cell expansion, shown by flow cytometry, had occurred in the patients selected for sequencing. It was genomic DNA that served as the template for profiling TCR beta VDJ and CDR3. TCRdb analysed the reads with MiXCR anew, one entry per CDR3 protein. The table lists under 200,000 distinct CDR3 sequences, 71% of them singletons. The sample consisted of sorted CD4+, CD8+, or CD8+CD57+ T cells (not recorded which) from PBMCs. These receptors were collected from a human donor with aplastic anemia.

About this clonotype itself: This is likely a read error, given that the CDR3 carries no conserved phenylalanine or tryptophan at its end. V gene TRBV7-3 combines with J gene TRBJ1-3, with a possible D match to TRBD1 (5 bases). Per germline, CDR1 SGHTA and CDR2 FQGTGA. The CDR3 covers 16 residues. Trimming took off 5 bases at V and 1 base at J, with 15 bases between the two ends. The CDR3 coding sequence is TGTGCCAGCAGCCGGGGGGGGGTTTCGTCTGGAAACACCATATATCTT. Its translation is CASSRGGVSSGNTIYL.

The table lists this clonotype with a count of one. The V gene is TRBV20-1, the J gene TRBJ1-5; no definite D call. The germline V gene encodes CDR1 DFQATT and CDR2 SNEGSKA (reference sequence). V dropped 2 bases and J dropped 5 bases, with 10 bases sitting between them. CDR3 size: 13 residues. The CDR3 sequence is CSARYGIDQPQHF. The CDR3 DNA follows: TGCAGTGCTAGATACGGGATAGATCAGCCCCAGCATTTT.